This entry features one T cell receptor beta chain sequence. Its antigen is as yet unknown. Quantitative molecular-barcoded 5'-RACE generated the TCR beta libraries. TCRdb recomputed calls from the 5' RACE reads with MiXCR, one row per CDR3 protein. Here the sample spans just under 350,000 distinct CDR3 sequences, over 12% being singletons. The data were obtained in a study of CD8 T cells in ankylosing spondylitis. Regarding the study as a whole: CD8+ disease-linked clones were present at relatively low frequencies in blood. Reports say disease-linked clones showed up significantly more in matched ankylosing spondylitis synovial fluid. Fewer than ten highly homologous variants made up a TCR beta motif that seemed to typify ankylosing spondylitis blood.

V was pared by 6 bases and J by 4 bases, with 4 bases of the junction left unmatched. Germline V lookup: CDR1 DFQATT, CDR2 SNEGSKA (reference sequence). CDR3 length equals 14 residues. This TCR came from a male donor with ankylosing spondylitis or in good health (not recorded which). The chain couples TRBV20-1 to TRBJ2-1; 12 bases agree with TRBD2. Sequences were obtained from blood, either unsorted or a sorted T cell fraction (not recorded which). The CDR3 DNA is TGCAGTGCCACTAGCGGGAGGAGGTACAATGAGCAGTTCTTC. It encodes CSATSGRRYNEQFF.